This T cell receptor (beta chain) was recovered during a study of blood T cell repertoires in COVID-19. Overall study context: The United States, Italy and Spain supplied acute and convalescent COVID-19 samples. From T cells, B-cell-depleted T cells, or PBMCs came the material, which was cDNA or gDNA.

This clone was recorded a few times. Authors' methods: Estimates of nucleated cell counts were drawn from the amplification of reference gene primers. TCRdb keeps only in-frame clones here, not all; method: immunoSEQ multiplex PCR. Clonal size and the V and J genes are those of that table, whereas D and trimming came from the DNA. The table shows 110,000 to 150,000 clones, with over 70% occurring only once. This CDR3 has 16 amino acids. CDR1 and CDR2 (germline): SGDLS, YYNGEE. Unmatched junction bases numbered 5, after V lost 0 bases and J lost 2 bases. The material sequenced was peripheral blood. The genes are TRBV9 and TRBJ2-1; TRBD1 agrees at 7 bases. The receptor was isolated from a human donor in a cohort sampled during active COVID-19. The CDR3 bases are TGTGCCAGCAGCGTAGGGCCCCAGGGGGCCTACAATGAGCAGTTCTTC. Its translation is CASSVGPQGAYNEQFF.